This passage covers 15 T cell receptor beta chains from one sample sequenced in a study of blood T cells in healthy people across ages. Together with a sample-barcoded 5' primer, a J-beta primer mix was included in a second PCR lasting roughly 6 to 12 cycles. TCRdb recomputed calls from the 5' RACE reads with MiXCR, one row per CDR3 protein. The table shows about 1,400,000 distinct CDR3 sequences, with around 55% occurring only once. Specimen: blood. The receptors here all came from a young man in good health.

The V and J genes are TRBV27 and TRBJ2-7; 7 bases fit TRBD2. This CDR3 spans 14 amino acids. Germline CDR1 and CDR2: MNHEY and SMNVEV (reference sequence). Trimming removed 6 bases from V and 3 bases from J; junction bases left unmatched: 8. CDR3 protein: CASRLGGGLYEQYF. CDR3 DNA sequence: TGTGCCAGCAGATTGGGGGGAGGGCTCTACGAGCAGTACTTC.

The gene calls are TRBV24-1 and TRBJ2-5; TRBD1 or TRBD2 may be the D gene (5 bases each). The CDR3 is made up of 15 amino acids. The V and J ends lost 4 bases and 3 bases respectively, with 14 bases between them. Germline V gives CDR1 KGHDR, CDR2 SFDVKD. The CDR3 coding sequence is TGTGCCACCAGTGACCGGGACGGAGAAGAAGAGACCCAGTACTTC. It encodes CATSDRDGEEETQYF.

V gene TRBV9 combines with J gene TRBJ2-5, with 10 bases fitting TRBD2. The CDR3 is 17 residues long. J gave up 5 bases and V 0 bases, and 10 bases lay outside the gene matches. Germline V gives CDR1 SGDLS, CDR2 YYNGEE. CDR3 sequence reads: CASSVVGLAGVRETQYF. The CDR3 coding sequence is TGTGCCAGCAGCGTAGTTGGGCTAGCGGGAGTGAGGGAGACCCAGTACTTC.

The CDR3 here is CASSQTTQGGYTF. The CDR3 coding sequence is TGTGCCAGCAGCCAGACCACTCAGGGGGGCTACACCTTC. V is TRBV3-1 and J is TRBJ1-2, with a possible D match to TRBD1 (6 bases). CDR1 is LGHDT, CDR2 YNNKEL, per germline (reference sequence). Trimming took off 3 bases at V and 8 bases at J, with 13 bases between the two ends. CDR3 length equals 13 residues.

The chain carries TRBV6-2 or TRBV6-3 and TRBJ2-7, with D unresolved. The CDR3 totals 11 residues. The V gene's germline CDR1 is MNHEY and CDR2 SVGEGT. Trimming removed 2 bases from V and 9 bases from J, with 8 bases in between. In DNA form, the CDR3 reads TGTGCCAGCAGTTACCCGTCGGGGCAGTACTTC. It specifies CASSYPSGQYF.

This clonotype was picked up one time. The chain is built from TRBV5-1 and TRBJ1-1; unclear D gene. This CDR3 contains 16 residues. Germline CDR1 reads SGHRS; CDR2 reads YFSETQ. Trimming left V 6 bases short and J 0 bases short, with 18 bases between. CDR3 loop: CASKLLDGPLNTEAFF. CDR3 in DNA: TGCGCCAGCAAGCTACTAGACGGACCCTTGAACACTGAAGCTTTCTTT.

V is TRBV3-1 and J is TRBJ2-7; no clear D. CDR3 size: 14 residues. Germline-derived CDR1 and CDR2 are LGHDT and YNNKEL (reference sequence). Deletions cut 2 bases from V and 7 bases from J, with 15 bases between. As DNA, the CDR3 is TGTGCCAGCAGCCAATCAAGTAGGTCCTCGGAGCAGTACTTC. Translation: CASSQSSRSSEQYF.

The chain recombines TRBV24-1 with TRBJ2-3; no firm D call. Germline CDR1 and CDR2: KGHDR and SFDVKD. The V end was cut by 7 bases, the J end by 6 bases, with 7 bases between. The length of the CDR3 is 11 residues. CDR3 DNA sequence: TGTGCCACCAGACAGCTTGATACGCAGTATTTT. Translation: CATRQLDTQYF.

Of note for this clonotype: A read error is possible here, since a much larger clone lies one base away. The chain employs TRBV29-1 and TRBJ2-1, with a possible D match to TRBD1 (6 bases). The DNA matches TRBJ2-7 better at its end, which makes the J call doubtful. The CDR3 is 12 amino acids. CDR1 SQVTM and CDR2 ANQGSEA come from the germline V gene. CDR3 nucleotides: TGCAGCGTGGACAGCTCCTACAATGGGCAGTACTTC. Translation: CSVDSSYNGQYF.

In this sample, this clonotype turned up a few times. The gene calls are TRBV29-1 and TRBJ2-7; D might be TRBD2 (6 bases). This CDR3 is built from 11 residues. Germline CDR1 SQVTM, CDR2 ANQGSEA. Between the trimmed V and J ends, which lost 5 bases and 3 bases, there was a span of 8 bases. As DNA, the CDR3 is TGCAGCGTTCCCGGGAGCTACGAGCAGTACTTC. Translated, it gives CSVPGSYEQYF.

The chain is built from TRBV15 and TRBJ1-5, with no clear D. This CDR3 contains 14 residues. CDR1 is LNHNV and CDR2 is YYDKDF in the germline V gene (reference sequence). V was trimmed by 3 bases and J by 6 bases, leaving 12 bases between them. CDR3 amino acids: CATSSRADAQPQHF. As DNA, the CDR3 is TGTGCCACCAGCAGTCGGGCAGACGCTCAGCCCCAGCATTTT.

V and J are TRBV27 and TRBJ2-7; 8 bases line up with TRBD1. Germline lookup yields CDR1 MNHEY and CDR2 SMNVEV (reference sequence). The CDR3 totals 13 residues. Trimming at V came to 7 bases and at J to 5 bases, leaving 7 bases not matched to a gene. The chain's CDR3 is CASIGQGFHEQYF. CDR3 bases: TGTGCCAGCATCGGACAGGGATTCCACGAGCAGTACTTC.

About this clonotype itself: Germline and junction disagree at one end, which may indicate a read error. The gene calls are TRBV27 and TRBJ1-4; TRBD1 is a possible D gene (5 bases). The CDR3 extends over 15 amino acids. Germline V gene lookup returns CDR1 MNHEY and CDR2 SMNVEV (reference sequence). CDR3 residues: CASALGTATNGKLFF. The DNA of the CDR3 is TGTGCCAGCGCCCTCGGGACCGCAACTAATGGAAAACTGTTTTTT.

CDR3 protein: CASSQIGQGASYEQYF. The CDR3 coding sequence is TGCGCCAGCAGCCAGATCGGACAGGGGGCGTCCTACGAGCAGTACTTC. The J gene is TRBJ2-7, the V gene TRBV4-1; 11 bases fit TRBD1. Looked up from germline, CDR1 is MGHRA and CDR2 is YSYEKL. Trimming cost V 3 bases and J 1 base; bases outside gene matches: 5. This CDR3 region has 16 residues.

The chain joins TRBV20-1 to TRBJ1-2; possibly TRBD1 for D (6 bases). This CDR3 is built from 13 residues. CDR1 and CDR2 from the germline V gene are DFQATT and SNEGSKA (reference sequence). Trimming took 6 bases from V and 4 from J, leaving 15 bases between them. The CDR3 here is CSAEGGESYGYTF. The CDR3 nucleotides read TGCAGTGCCGAAGGGGGGGAAAGCTATGGCTACACCTTC.